The rows below give T cell receptor beta chains drawn from one sample of a study of blood T cell repertoires in COVID-19. TCRdb's copy holds only in-frame clones and misses some; the assay was immunoSEQ multiplex PCR. The data show 100,000 to 150,000 clones, about 86% seen once. Material for sequencing was PBMCs or T cells enriched from blood (not recorded which). The receptors originated from a man aged 40-50 years with acute COVID-19. CDR3s include the opening cysteine and the closing phenylalanine or tryptophan. Fields, in order: clone size, D gene, J gene, V gene, CDR3 DNA, CDR3 protein. The D gene is left open where the match is weak. A row's size may be missing; if present it is once, few, many or a size class.

size: .
D: TRBD1
J: TRBJ1-5
V: TRBV30
DNA: TGTGCCTGGGGGACAGGGAGCAATCAGCCCCAGCATTTT
CDR3: CAWGTGSNQPQHF

size: .
D: .
J: TRBJ2-3
V: TRBV6-5
DNA: TGTGCCAGCGGAGTGGCGGGCACAGATACGCAGTATTTT
CDR3: CASGVAGTDTQYF

size: .
D: .
J: TRBJ1-6
V: TRBV5-1
DNA: TGCGCCAGCAGCCCGGATGGGGCCACAAATAATTCACCCCTCCACTTT
CDR3: CASSPDGATNNSPLHF

size: .
D: TRBD2
J: TRBJ2-4
V: TRBV12-5
DNA: TGTGCTAGTGGTTTGGTACAGGTGGGGGTGACTAGCCTAGCCAAAAACATTCAGTACTTC
CDR3: CASGLVQVGVTSLAKNIQYF

size: .
D: TRBD2
J: TRBJ2-3
V: TRBV7-7
DNA: TGTGCTAGCAGCTTAGGACTAGCGGGAAGGGTAGATACGCAGTATTTT
CDR3: CASSLGLAGRVDTQYF

size: .
D: .
J: TRBJ1-5
V: TRBV6-5
DNA: TGTGCCAGCAGTTACTCGAGCGCAAGCAATCAGCCCCAGCATTTT
CDR3: CASSYSSASNQPQHF

size: few
D: .
J: TRBJ1-1
V: TRBV19
DNA: TGTGCCAGTAGTAGAAGGGAACAGGCTGAAGCTTTCTTT
CDR3: CASSRREQAEAFF

size: .
D: TRBD2
J: TRBJ2-3
V: TRBV3-1/TRBV3-2
DNA: TGTGCCAGCAGCCAAAGCGGGGACTTCACAGATACGCAGTATTTT
CDR3: CASSQSGDFTDTQYF

size: .
D: TRBD1
J: TRBJ2-5
V: TRBV18
DNA: TGTGCCAGCTCACCAGTGACAGGGACAGAGACCCAGTACTTC
CDR3: CASSPVTGTETQYF

size: .
D: .
J: TRBJ1-3
V: TRBV5-5
DNA: TGTGCCAGCAGCTGGTCAGGGATCTCTGGAAACACCATATATTTT
CDR3: CASSWSGISGNTIYF

size: .
D: .
J: TRBJ2-6
V: TRBV5-6
DNA: TGTGCCAGCACCCCAATAAGGGGACATATCTCTGGGGCCAACGTCCTGACTTTC
CDR3: CASTPIRGHISGANVLTF

size: few
D: .
J: TRBJ1-1
V: TRBV5-1
DNA: TGCGCCAGCAAGGAGCAATCGAGCACTGAAGCTTTCTTT
CDR3: CASKEQSSTEAFF

size: .
D: TRBD2
J: TRBJ2-1
V: TRBV7-9
DNA: TGTGCCAGCAGTCTTAGCGGGAGCCGTCTCAATGAGCAGTTCTTC
CDR3: CASSLSGSRLNEQFF

size: .
D: .
J: TRBJ2-6
V: TRBV5-1
DNA: TGCGCCAGCAGCTGGGGACACTCATTCTCTGGGGCCAACGTCCTGACTTTC
CDR3: CASSWGHSFSGANVLTF

size: .
D: .
J: TRBJ1-1
V: TRBV12-3/TRBV12-4
DNA: TGTGCCAGCGGGGCAGGGGCAAAGAGAGCTTTCTTT
CDR3: CASGAGAKRAFF

size: .
D: .
J: TRBJ1-4
V: TRBV21-1
DNA: TGTGCCAGCAGCAAAGAGGGGGAGGGGTGTAATGAAAAACTGTTTTTT
CDR3: CASSKEGEGCNEKLFF

size: .
D: TRBD1
J: TRBJ1-2
V: TRBV12-3/TRBV12-4
DNA: TGTGCCAGCAGGAATCAGGGGGAAGTGGATTGCACCTTC
CDR3: CASRNQGEVDCTF

size: .
D: .
J: TRBJ1-6
V: TRBV11-2
DNA: TGTGCCAGCAGCTTAGCTTCGTTGAATTCACCCCTCCACTTT
CDR3: CASSLASLNSPLHF

size: .
D: .
J: TRBJ2-5
V: TRBV4-1
DNA: TGCGCCAGCAGCCAAGGTCCAGGAGAGACCCAGTACTTC
CDR3: CASSQGPGETQYF

size: .
D: TRBD1
J: TRBJ1-2
V: TRBV30
DNA: TGTGCCTGGAGTGTAAAGGGGGCGCGACGTAGCTACACCTTC
CDR3: CAWSVKGARRSYTF

size: .
D: .
J: TRBJ2-7
V: TRBV6-4
DNA: TGTGCCAGCAGTGAAGTTCCGAAGGGGGAACCCGAGCAGTACTTC
CDR3: CASSEVPKGEPEQYF

size: .
D: TRBD1
J: TRBJ1-1
V: TRBV5-1
DNA: TGCGCCAGCAGCTTGACGGCAGGGGGAGGAGGCCTGGAAGCTTTCTTT
CDR3: CASSLTAGGGGLEAFF

size: .
D: TRBD2
J: TRBJ2-1
V: TRBV29-1
DNA: TGCAGCGTTCGACCGGGACTAGCGGTCTACAATGAGCAGTTCTTC
CDR3: CSVRPGLAVYNEQFF

size: once
D: .
J: TRBJ1-2
V: TRBV7-3
DNA: TGTGCCAGCAGCTTAACCAGGCCCCACACCTTC
CDR3: CASSLTRPHTF

size: .
D: .
J: TRBJ2-7
V: TRBV25-1
DNA: TGTGCCAGCAGTTTACAGGGACCCTACGAGCAGTACTTC
CDR3: CASSLQGPYEQYF

size: .
D: TRBD2
J: TRBJ2-4
V: TRBV5-6
DNA: TGTGCCAGCAGCTTCCGGGATCGGGGGGACATTCAGTACTTC
CDR3: CASSFRDRGDIQYF

size: .
D: .
J: TRBJ2-3
V: TRBV5-6
DNA: TGTGCCAGCAGGCGTTACGGACAGACCACAGATACGCAGTATTTT
CDR3: CASRRYGQTTDTQYF

size: .
D: .
J: TRBJ2-7
V: TRBV27
DNA: TGTGCCAGCAGTTTGACTAGTACCTACGAGCAGTACTTC
CDR3: CASSLTSTYEQYF

size: .
D: .
J: TRBJ1-1
V: TRBV29-1
DNA: TGCAGCGTGGCAGGGGACGCCCCGAACACTGAAGCTTTCTTT
CDR3: CSVAGDAPNTEAFF

size: .
D: .
J: TRBJ2-5
V: TRBV11-1
DNA: TGTGCCAGCAGCTTACGGGGAGAGACCCAGTACTTC
CDR3: CASSLRGETQYF

size: .
D: .
J: TRBJ2-6
V: TRBV14
DNA: TGTGCCAGCAGCCAAGATAGGTACAGTAGAAGGACTGGGGCCAACGTCCTGACTTTC
CDR3: CASSQDRYSRRTGANVLTF

size: .
D: .
J: TRBJ1-4
V: TRBV28
DNA: TGTGCCAGCAGTTCCCAGGGTACTCCGAGAGACAATGAAAAACTGTTTTTT
CDR3: CASSSQGTPRDNEKLFF

size: .
D: TRBD2
J: TRBJ2-5
V: TRBV7-9
DNA: TGTGCCAGCAGCCTTCGGGGGGTGGAGACCCAGTACTTC
CDR3: CASSLRGVETQYF

size: .
D: .
J: TRBJ1-3
V: TRBV28
DNA: TGTGCCAGCAGCGGGACACCCGACTCTGGAAACACCATATATTTT
CDR3: CASSGTPDSGNTIYF

size: .
D: .
J: TRBJ1-1
V: TRBV3-1/TRBV3-2
DNA: TGTGCCAGCAGCCAAGGTTACAGTAACAGTGGATTATACACTGAAGCTTTCTTT
CDR3: CASSQGYSNSGLYTEAFF

size: .
D: .
J: TRBJ1-4
V: TRBV2
DNA: TGTGCCAGCACAGGCGGGGGGCTCCAAGAAAAACTGTTTTTT
CDR3: CASTGGGLQEKLFF

size: .
D: .
J: TRBJ1-5
V: TRBV18
DNA: TGTGCCAGCTCCCGACCTCTCTCGGAGGGCAATCAGCCCCAGCATTTT
CDR3: CASSRPLSEGNQPQHF

size: .
D: TRBD1
J: TRBJ2-3
V: TRBV30
DNA: TGTGCCTGGAGTGGAGGGGGCGATACGCAGTATTTT
CDR3: CAWSGGGDTQYF

size: .
D: TRBD2
J: TRBJ2-2
V: TRBV20-1
DNA: TGCAGTGCTAGTGTCTGGTCTAGCGGGTACGCCGGGGAGCTGTTTTTT
CDR3: CSASVWSSGYAGELFF

size: .
D: .
J: TRBJ2-5
V: TRBV2
DNA: TGTGCCAGCAGTGCAGGCGGGAACCAAGAGACCCAGTACTTC
CDR3: CASSAGGNQETQYF

size: .
D: .
J: TRBJ1-4
V: TRBV11-2
DNA: TGTGCCAGCAGCTCGGGAAAACTGTTTTTT
CDR3: CASSSGKLFF

size: .
D: .
J: TRBJ1-6
V: TRBV14
DNA: TGTGCCAGCAGCCATTACTCCTATAATTCACCCCTCCACTTT
CDR3: CASSHYSYNSPLHF

size: .
D: .
J: TRBJ2-3
V: TRBV6-5
DNA: TGTGCCAGCAGTTTACAGGCTCCCGGGACAGATACGCAGTATTTT
CDR3: CASSLQAPGTDTQYF

size: .
D: TRBD1
J: TRBJ1-6
V: TRBV7-9
DNA: TGTGCCAGCAGCTTATCTCCAGGGGGTTCACCCCTCCACTTT
CDR3: CASSLSPGGSPLHF

size: .
D: .
J: TRBJ1-1
V: TRBV3-1/TRBV3-2
DNA: TGTGCCAGCAGCCCAACAATGAACACTGAAGCTTTCTTT
CDR3: CASSPTMNTEAFF

size: .
D: TRBD2
J: TRBJ2-5
V: TRBV4-2
DNA: TGTGCCAGCAGCCAAGATCACGGATTGCGGGGGGGAGAGACCCAGTACTTC
CDR3: CASSQDHGLRGGETQYF

size: once
D: TRBD1
J: TRBJ1-1
V: TRBV9
DNA: TGTGCCAGCAGCCTTGGACAGGTGAACACTGAAGCTTTCTTT
CDR3: CASSLGQVNTEAFF

size: .
D: .
J: TRBJ1-2
V: TRBV11-3
DNA: TGTGCCAGCAGCCCCCGTGGCTACACCTTC
CDR3: CASSPRGYTF

size: .
D: TRBD1
J: TRBJ2-1
V: TRBV7-3
DNA: TGTGCCAGCAGCTTAGGGACAGGGGATTTTAATGAGCAGTTCTTC
CDR3: CASSLGTGDFNEQFF

size: .
D: TRBD2
J: TRBJ2-2
V: TRBV7-2
DNA: TGTGCCAGCAGCTTAGGACCAGCGGGAGGGCCCGACACCGGGGAGCTGTTTTTT
CDR3: CASSLGPAGGPDTGELFF

size: .
D: TRBD1
J: TRBJ1-6
V: TRBV18
DNA: TGTGCCAGCTCACGAGGGACAGGGGGGGAACCCCTCCACTTT
CDR3: CASSRGTGGEPLHF

size: .
D: TRBD2
J: TRBJ2-3
V: TRBV7-3
DNA: TGTGCCAGCAGCTTACTAGCGGGGGTCACAGATACGCAGTATTTT
CDR3: CASSLLAGVTDTQYF

size: .
D: TRBD2
J: TRBJ2-1
V: TRBV27
DNA: TGTGCCAGCAGGGGGGGGACCTTTTATAATGAGCAGTTCTTC
CDR3: CASRGGTFYNEQFF

size: .
D: .
J: TRBJ1-1
V: TRBV29-1
DNA: TGCAGCGTACCTCTTCCTAGGCGAGGGAACACTGAAGCTTTCTTT
CDR3: CSVPLPRRGNTEAFF

size: .
D: .
J: TRBJ1-4
V: TRBV30
DNA: TGTGCCTGGAGTGCAGGGACAAAATTTGAAAAACTGTTTTTT
CDR3: CAWSAGTKFEKLFF

size: .
D: TRBD1
J: TRBJ1-6
V: TRBV5-1
DNA: TGCGCCAGCAGCTTGTCAGAGGGGGCTAATTCACCCCTCCACTTT
CDR3: CASSLSEGANSPLHF

size: .
D: TRBD1
J: TRBJ1-1
V: TRBV7-2
DNA: TGTGCCAGCAGCTCCCAGGGGGACACTGAAGCTTTCTTT
CDR3: CASSSQGDTEAFF

size: .
D: .
J: TRBJ1-2
V: TRBV7-2
DNA: TGTGCCAGCAGCTTAGAGGGGGGGAAGGATGGCTACACCTTC
CDR3: CASSLEGGKDGYTF

size: .
D: .
J: TRBJ2-7
V: TRBV7-9
DNA: TGTGCCAGCAGCCCTCCTTCCTACGAGCAGTACTTC
CDR3: CASSPPSYEQYF